The rows below give T cell receptor beta chains drawn from one sample of a study of CD8+CD57+ T cells in acquired aplastic anemia. TCRdb re-called the reads through MiXCR, storing one row per CDR3 protein. The table includes about 220,000 distinct CDR3 sequences, around 43% detected once. Source material: sorted CD4+, CD8+, or CD8+CD57+ T cells (not recorded which) from PBMCs. The receptors here all came from a human donor with aplastic anemia. Both conserved end residues are part of each CDR3. A D gene is named only where the DNA matches it firmly. Size values are once, few and many counts, or a class for expanded clones, and some rows have none.

DNA	CDR3	V	J	size	D
TGCAGTGCTAGCGTAGCGGGAGGGAACGACGAGCAGTACTTC	CSASVAGGNDEQYF	TRBV20-1	TRBJ2-7	.	TRBD2
TGCAGCGTTCGTTCGGGGAGGTACGAGCAGTACTTC	CSVRSGRYEQYF	TRBV29-1	TRBJ2-7	.	.
TGTGCCAGCAGCTTAGGAGGGATGAGGAGGGAGCAGTACTTC	CASSLGGMRREQYF	TRBV7-8	TRBJ2-7	many	.
TGCGCCAGCACCGAGACCGGGAGCGCTTACGAGCAGTACTTC	CASTETGSAYEQYF	TRBV5-1	TRBJ2-7	many	.
TGTGCCAGTAGTGACAGGGAGGCTGACGAGCAGTACTTC	CASSDREADEQYF	TRBV19	TRBJ2-7	.	.
TGTGCCAGCAGCCAATATAGCAATCAGCCCCAGCATTTT	CASSQYSNQPQHF	TRBV6-5	TRBJ1-5	many	.
TGTGCCAGCAGTTTAAGTGGTAGCGGAAATGAGCAGTTCTTC	CASSLSGSGNEQFF	TRBV28	TRBJ2-1	.	.
TGCGCCAGCAGCTCGGAAGGGGGTTTCAAAAACATTCAGTACTTC	CASSSEGGFKNIQYF	TRBV5-1	TRBJ2-4	.	.
TGTGCCTGGAGTGTAGGAATGGACCCCCAGTTT	CAWSVGMDPQF	TRBV30	TRBJ1-1	many	.
TGCGCCAGCAGCCGCCTTAGTGGGATGAACACTGAAGCTTTCTTT	CASSRLSGMNTEAFF	TRBV5-1	TRBJ1-1	many	.
TGTGCCAGCAGCCCCCGACAGGGGGTCGACGAGCTAGGAAACACCATATATTTT	CASSPRQGVDELGNTIYF	TRBV7-9	TRBJ1-3	.	TRBD1
TGTGCCAGCAGCGCCGCCTCCAGGGTCCATGAGCAGTTCTTC	CASSAASRVHEQFF	TRBV9	TRBJ2-1	.	.
TGCGCCAGCAGTGAGGACGGTTCAGGGCTGTACGGGGTGGGGCAGCTCTTC	CASSEDGSGLYGVGQLF	TRBV10-1	TRBJ2-1	.	.
TGTGCCAGCAGCGTAGTTGAAGGACGGGAGGAGACCCAGTACTTC	CASSVVEGREETQYF	TRBV9	TRBJ2-5	.	.
TGTGCCAGCAGCCCGTTCCTTCGTGATAGCTCCTACAATGAGCAGTTCTTC	CASSPFLRDSSYNEQFF	TRBV5-5	TRBJ2-1	.	.
TGTGCCAGCAGTGAATCGGACCGGGACAGGGGGGGGCCCTACGAGCAGTACTTC	CASSESDRDRGGPYEQYF	TRBV25-1	TRBJ2-7	once	TRBD1
TGTGCCAGCAGCCAAGCACAAGGGGCAGTCTATGGCTACACCTTC	CASSQAQGAVYGYTF	TRBV14	TRBJ1-2	.	.
TGTGCCAGCAGCTTAGAAGGGCCGTTTACGAATCTTGCCGGGGAGCTGTTTTTT	CASSLEGPFTNLAGELFF	TRBV7-6	TRBJ2-2	many	.
TGCGCCAGCAGTTACGAGACCTACTACGAGCAGTACTTC	CASSYETYYEQYF	TRBV10-1	TRBJ2-7	.	.
TGTGCCAGCAGTTGGGGGACGAACACCGGGGAGCTGTTTTTT	CASSWGTNTGELFF	TRBV27	TRBJ2-2	.	.
TGCAGCGTTGAAGATCGCAGGTACCAAGAGACCCAGTACTTC	CSVEDRRYQETQYF	TRBV29-1	TRBJ2-5	.	.
TGTGCCAGCAGCTCCGAGGACAGGGGGGACTATGGCTACACCTTC	CASSSEDRGDYGYTF	TRBV2	TRBJ1-2	.	TRBD1
TGCGCCAGCAGCCCGGGACAGGGATTCGTCGATGAGCAGTTCTTC	CASSPGQGFVDEQFF	TRBV4-3	TRBJ2-1	many	TRBD1
TGCGCCAGCAGCCAAGCCGGGCGTTATGGCTACACCTTC	CASSQAGRYGYTF	TRBV7-2	TRBJ1-2	.	.
TGTGCCAGCAGTACAACAGCTGGAAACACCATATATTTT	CASSTTAGNTIYF	TRBV25-1	TRBJ1-3	.	.
TGTGCCAGCTCTAAGGAGCCAGGGAATAATTCACCCCTCCACTTT	CASSKEPGNNSPLHF	TRBV2	TRBJ1-6	few	.
TGTGCCAGCAGTGAAGCGCGTCCGGGGGCGGGGGAGACCCAGTACTTC	CASSEARPGAGETQYF	TRBV2	TRBJ2-5	.	.
TGCAGCGTGGTCGTAGGGGTAGCGGGAACCCTCGGTACGCAGTATTTT	CSVVVGVAGTLGTQYF	TRBV29-1	TRBJ2-3	.	TRBD2
TGTGCCAGCAGCTTACTAGTCGGGGGTACCTCCTACGAGCAGTACTTC	CASSLLVGGTSYEQYF	TRBV7-9	TRBJ2-7	many	.
TGCGCCAGCAGTGAGTCGAAGGGCCAGCCCCAGCATTTT	CASSESKGQPQHF	TRBV10-2	TRBJ1-5	.	.
TGTGCCAGCAGTTTATCTGGACAGGCGTATGAGCAGTACTTC	CASSLSGQAYEQYF	TRBV27	TRBJ2-7	.	TRBD1
TGTGCCAGCAGTTATTCTGCGGGACCCGGGGAGCTGTTTTTT	CASSYSAGPGELFF	TRBV6-2/TRBV6-3	TRBJ2-2	many	.
TGCAGTGTACCTTGGGCCGAAGGCACGGATGGCTACACCTTC	CSVPWAEGTDGYTF	TRBV29-1	TRBJ1-2	.	.
TGTGCCAGCAGTGAATATGGACAGGGAAGGTACAATGAGCAGTTCTTC	CASSEYGQGRYNEQFF	TRBV25-1	TRBJ2-1	many	TRBD1
TGCAGTGCTAGAGTCCCGTCCCAAGGGGAGGCCGGGGAGCTGTTTTTT	CSARVPSQGEAGELFF	TRBV20-1	TRBJ2-2	many	.
TGTGCCAGCAGCCCCGGGGTGGGGGGAGGTTGGACTGAAGCTTTCTTT	CASSPGVGGGWTEAFF	TRBV13	TRBJ1-1	many	.
TGCGCCAGCAGCCAAGATTTTACAGGGGGAGCCAAAAACATTCAGTACTTC	CASSQDFTGGAKNIQYF	TRBV4-3	TRBJ2-4	few	TRBD1
TGTGCCAGCAGGAGGGGGGTGGGCAATCAGCCCCAGCATTTT	CASRRGVGNQPQHF	TRBV7-8	TRBJ1-5	many	.
TGTGCCAGCAGCGAAGAGGGGGGCGCGGGGCCAGATACGCAGTATTTT	CASSEEGGAGPDTQYF	TRBV9	TRBJ2-3	many	.
TGTGCCAGCAGTCAGACAGGGACTAGCATAGGTACGCAGTATTTT	CASSQTGTSIGTQYF	TRBV9	TRBJ2-3	.	TRBD2
TGTGCCAGCAGTTTGTTAGCGACAACGCAGTATTTT	CASSLLATTQYF	TRBV12-3/TRBV12-4	TRBJ2-3	.	.
TGTGCCAGCAGCTTAGTAGGACAGGGAATAACCTACGAGCAGTACTTC	CASSLVGQGITYEQYF	TRBV7-2	TRBJ2-7	.	TRBD1
TGTGCCACCAGCCACAGGGTACGGAGCAATCAGCCCCAGCATTTT	CATSHRVRSNQPQHF	TRBV24-1	TRBJ1-5	.	.
TGTGCCATCAGAACACCCCCTACCTACGAGCAGTACTTC	CAIRTPPTYEQYF	TRBV10-3	TRBJ2-7	many	.
TGTGCCAGCAGCGAGTACAGCGGGGGGGCGAGCACAGATACGCAGTATTTT	CASSEYSGGASTDTQYF	TRBV9	TRBJ2-3	many	TRBD2
TGTGCCAGCAGCTTAGGCGCTTTAGGGGCCTCGAGCACTGAAGCTTTCTTT	CASSLGALGASSTEAFF	TRBV7-9	TRBJ1-1	.	.
TGTGCCAGCACTGCGGGGGAGTTGACCTACAATGAGCAGTTCTTC	CASTAGELTYNEQFF	TRBV7-3	TRBJ2-1	.	TRBD2
TGCAGCGTCCTCGTTAGGACAGGGAACTACGAGCAGTACTTC	CSVLVRTGNYEQYF	TRBV29-1	TRBJ2-7	few	TRBD1
TGTGCCAGCAGTCGGGTCCCCAATGAGCAGTTCTTC	CASSRVPNEQFF	TRBV12-3/TRBV12-4	TRBJ2-1	many	.
TGCAGTGCCAAAACACCTACAGGGGATCAGTACGAGCAGTACTTC	CSAKTPTGDQYEQYF	TRBV20-1	TRBJ2-7	.	TRBD1
TGTGCCATCGCCCTGGGGGGGAGGCAAGAGACCCAGTACTTC	CAIALGGRQETQYF	TRBV10-3	TRBJ2-5	once	TRBD2
TGCAGCGGAACAGGGGCAGATACGCAGTATTTT	CSGTGADTQYF	TRBV29-1	TRBJ2-3	few	TRBD1
TGTGCCAGCAGCTTAGGGGGGACAGGGTGGAGCAATCAGCCCCAGCATTTT	CASSLGGTGWSNQPQHF	TRBV7-9	TRBJ1-5	few	TRBD1